This TCR beta chain was captured by sequencing in a study of human T cells and chemical hapten exposure. Study overall: A roughly 2 cm by roughly 2 cm inner upper arm patch received 2% DPC for sensitization. Per-sample TCR yield variability stemmed mainly from small pooled library volume differences.

In its sample, this clonotype was seen a few times. The time point denotes: patch test 3, about 24 weeks after DPC sensitization. Indicated treatment: therapeutic diphenylcyclopropenone sensitization with weekly scalp DPC. TCRdb re-analysed the RACE reads in MiXCR, keeping a single row per CDR3 protein. The top ten hold approximately 1.1% of the sample, which has tens of thousands of distinct CDR3 sequences, roughly a tenth seen once. The germline CDR1 and CDR2 sequences are SGHVS and FNYEAQ. V was cut by 3 bases and J by 5 bases, with 17 bases left in between. The CDR3 sequence is 15 residues long. The chain employs TRBV7-6 and TRBJ2-7; perhaps TRBD2 as D (5 bases). Sample: whole blood, taken in connection with sensitization to the hapten diphenylcyclopropenone (DPC). The sequence derives from a woman in her 30s with alopecia areata. Some clones in this sample may be carry-over from other donors' samples. This chain's CDR3 is CASSFRPWGVHEQYV. The DNA for the CDR3 is TGTGCCAGCAGCTTCCGCCCGTGGGGAGTTCACGAGCAGTACGTC.